These 30 T cell receptor beta chains were sequenced from one sample in a study of T cell repertoires in cytomegalovirus infection. For these receptors, no antigen is known. Each CDR3 protein gets one entry after TCRdb re-called the reads with MiXCR. The sample lists hundreds of thousands of distinct CDR3 sequences; around 32% were seen once. Here the sequenced sample was cultured CD8+ T cells from PBMCs, taken from culture after CMV antigen stimulation. All receptors derive from a human donor in good health (CMV status not recorded). Some clones in this sample may be carry-over from other donors' samples.

The chain couples TRBV6-2 or TRBV6-3 to TRBJ2-5; D gene unclear. CDR3 length: 13 residues. Germline V gene lookup returns CDR1 MNHEY and CDR2 SVGEGT. The ends were cut back, 6 bases at V and 1 base at J, with 9 bases in the middle. For the CDR3, the DNA is TGTGCCAGCAGATCCGGCTTCCAAGAGACCCAGTACTTC. This encodes CASRSGFQETQYF.

There are many counts of this clonotype. The chain recombines TRBV7-3 with TRBJ2-4, with 7 bases aligning to TRBD2. Losses at the gene ends were 5 bases for V and 10 bases for J; bases not matched to a gene: 8. The germline V gene encodes CDR1 SGHTA and CDR2 FQGTGA. The CDR3 is made up of 13 amino acids. The CDR3 DNA follows: TGTGCCAGCAGCCGCAGCGGGGCGGATATTCAGTACTTC. Residues: CASSRSGADIQYF.

The CDR3 DNA reads TGTGCCAGCAGCTCCCGCTCGGGCAGTAACACCGGGGAGCTGTTTTTT. Translated, it gives CASSSRSGSNTGELFF. V is TRBV11-3 and J is TRBJ2-2; D not certain. Germline assignment: CDR1 SGHNT and CDR2 YENEEA. The CDR3 consists of 16 residues. V shed 4 bases and J shed 2 bases, with 14 bases lying between them.

The rearrangement links TRBV10-3 to TRBJ2-6; D is uncertain. CDR3 length: 13 amino acids. Trimming took 7 bases from V and 0 from J, leaving 4 bases between them. CDR1 is ENHRY, CDR2 SYGVKD, per germline. CDR3 sequence: CAITDSGANVLTF. As DNA, the CDR3 is TGTGCCATCACGGACTCTGGGGCCAACGTCCTGACTTTC.

This clonotype has just a few counts. V usage is TRBV15 and J usage is TRBJ2-3, with D unresolved. V was pared by 3 bases and J by 0 bases, with 13 bases between. Germline V gene sequence: CDR1 LNHNV, CDR2 YYDKDF (reference sequence). CDR3 size: 16 residues. CDR3 loop: CATSSSLITSTDTQYF. The CDR3 DNA reads as TGTGCCACCAGCAGCAGTCTGATTACTAGCACAGATACGCAGTATTTT.

In this sample, this clonotype turned up a few times. The chain has TRBV19 and TRBJ2-5, with a possible D match to TRBD2 (7 bases). V dropped 5 bases and J dropped 5 bases, with 27 bases sitting between them. The CDR3 sequence is 18 residues long. CDR1 and CDR2 from the germline V gene are LNHDA and SQIVND (reference sequence). CDR3 DNA sequence: TGTGCCAGTAGTCCCCGAGCCGGGGGGCCTAAAAGGATGGAGACCCAGTACTTC. Residues: CASSPRAGGPKRMETQYF.

This clonotype was observed a few times. The chain uses TRBV28 and TRBJ1-2; D gene uncertain. Trimming removed 8 bases from V and 8 bases from J, with 21 bases in between. The CDR3 has 14 residues. Germline V gene sequence: CDR1 MDHEN, CDR2 SYDVKM. The CDR3 region is CASSPTSRFMGYTF. In DNA form, the CDR3 reads TGTGCCAGCTCTCCGACATCCCGTTTTATGGGCTACACCTTC.

This clonotype was detected a few times. The V gene is TRBV5-5, the J gene TRBJ1-5; D remains ambiguous. V was cut by 4 bases and J by 0 bases, with 14 bases left in between. Germline CDR1 is SGHKS and CDR2 is YYEKEE (reference sequence). There are 16 residues in the CDR3. The CDR3 DNA follows: TGTGCCAGCAGCCAACTTGTCGACGGTAGCAATCAGCCCCAGCATTTT. Amino acid sequence: CASSQLVDGSNQPQHF.

This clonotype was counted at least ten times. The chain links TRBV6-1 to TRBJ2-2, with D possibly being TRBD1 (5 bases). CDR1 is MNHNS, CDR2 SASEGT, per germline. The CDR3 loop spans 13 amino acids. The ends were cut back, 3 bases at V and 6 bases at J, with 8 bases in the middle. DNA of the CDR3: TGTGCCAGCAGTGACAGGGAACCCGGGGAGCTGTTTTTT. This translates into CASSDREPGELFF.

The genes are TRBV14 and TRBJ1-1; 9 nucleotides agree with TRBD1. V was pared by 4 bases and J by 0 bases, with 18 bases of the junction left unmatched. This CDR3 is built from 20 residues. Germline assignment: CDR1 SGHDN and CDR2 FVKESK. CDR3 nucleotides: TGTGCCAGCAGCCCGTCGCTACAGGGGGCGATAATTTACATGAACACTGAAGCTTTCTTT. It is translated as CASSPSLQGAIIYMNTEAFF. The full variable domain, with the rest looked up from reference TRBV14 and TRBJ1-1, is EAGVTQFPSHSVIEKGQTVTLRCDPISGHDNLYWYRRVMGKEIKFLLHFVKESKQDESGMPNNRFLAERTGGTYSTLKVQPAELEDSGVYFCASSPSLQGAIIYMNTEAFFGQGTRLTVV.

CDR3 in DNA: TGTGCCAGCAGTGAAGGGGGGGCCCCCTACGAGCAGTACGTC. This sequence encodes CASSEGGAPYEQYV. The chain is built from TRBV2 and TRBJ2-7; D possibly matches TRBD1 or TRBD2 (6 bases each). This CDR3 has 14 amino acids. Trimming removed 1 base at V and 2 bases at J, with 9 bases between. Germline V gives CDR1 SNHLY, CDR2 FYNNEI.

This clonotype was counted at least ten times. The chain links TRBV10-3 to TRBJ2-6; 8 bases match TRBD1. Germline V gene data show CDR1 as ENHRY and CDR2 as SYGVKD. The junction had 13 bases not matched to a gene; V was cut back by 10 bases and J by 2 bases. The CDR3 extends over 17 amino acids. As DNA, the CDR3 is TGTGCCAGTACCGGACAGGGAATTCTTCCTGGGGCCAACGTCCTGACTTTC. Translation: CASTGQGILPGANVLTF.

This clonotype was picked up a small number of times. J is TRBJ2-7 and V is TRBV6-2 or TRBV6-3; no firm D call. V lost 6 bases to trimming and J lost 4 bases, with 16 bases between them. The CDR3 consists of 14 residues. Per germline, CDR1 MNHEY and CDR2 SVGEGT. CDR3 coding DNA: TGTGCCAGCAGCTTACCTGGTGACGGGTACGAGCAGTACGTC. Its protein is CASSLPGDGYEQYV.

This clonotype was counted a few times. The chain uses TRBV6-2 or TRBV6-3 and TRBJ2-4; 10 nucleotides align to TRBD1. The germline gives CDR1 MNHEY, CDR2 SVGEGT. Germline trimming cut 2 bases from V and 0 bases from J; bases unmatched to any gene: 4. The CDR3 is 17 amino acids. Here the CDR3 reads CASSYETGGLAKNIQYF. CDR3 DNA sequence: TGTGCCAGCAGTTACGAGACAGGGGGCCTAGCCAAAAACATTCAGTACTTC.

This clonotype has a count of ten or more. The rearrangement links TRBV7-3 to TRBJ2-7; 7 bases match TRBD2. CDR3 length: 18 residues. Germline CDR1 SGHTA, CDR2 FQGTGA. The J segment lost 2 bases and the V segment lost 5 bases, leaving 18 bases of the junction unmatched. CDR3 sequence: CASSPRDYHTAGPYEQYV. CDR3 nucleotides: TGTGCCAGCAGCCCCCGGGACTACCACACCGCGGGCCCCTACGAGCAGTACGTC.

There are a few counts of this clonotype. The chain carries TRBV7-6 and TRBJ2-3; D may be TRBD1 or TRBD2 (5 bases each). Germline V gene sequence: CDR1 SGHVS, CDR2 FNYEAQ. The CDR3 has 15 residues. The V gene lost 5 bases and the J gene lost 5 bases, with 17 bases spanning the gap. CDR3: CASSPWGSEGDTQYF. The CDR3 DNA follows: TGTGCCAGCAGCCCCTGGGGGAGTGAGGGAGATACGCAGTATTTT. Drawing the rest from reference TRBV7-6 and TRBJ2-3, the complete variable domain is GAGVSQSPRYKVTKRGQDVALRCDPISGHVSLYWYRQALGQGPEFLTYFNYEAQQDKSGLPNDRFSAERPEGSISTLTIQRTEQRDSAMYRCASSPWGSEGDTQYFGPGTRLTVL.

This clonotype came up once. The chain employs TRBV2 and TRBJ1-6; 8 nucleotides line up with TRBD1. The CDR3 runs 14 residues. Per germline, CDR1 SNHLY and CDR2 FYNNEI. J lost 12 bases, V lost 6 bases, and 10 bases had no gene match. The CDR3 region has the DNA TGTGCCAGCAGGAAGACAGGGGAAAGGGTACCCCTCCACTTT. Translated, it gives CASRKTGERVPLHF.

Only a few counts were recorded for this clonotype. V and J are TRBV19 and TRBJ1-5; D unresolved. Germline V gives CDR1 LNHDA, CDR2 SQIVND (reference sequence). CDR3 length equals 15 residues. V gave up 1 base and J gave up 3 bases, with 10 bases separating them. The CDR3 DNA follows: TGTGCCAGTAGTATAGGAAGAGGAGCCAATCAGCCCCAGCATTTT. It is translated as CASSIGRGANQPQHF.

This clonotype was counted a single time. The V call is TRBV6-6, the J call TRBJ2-7; 8 bases map to TRBD2. Looked up from germline, CDR1 is MNHNY and CDR2 is SVGAGI (reference sequence). The ends lost 8 bases at V and 4 bases at J; junction bases unmatched: 10. This CDR3 is built from 14 residues. CDR3 loop: CASSAGGGLYEQYF. The CDR3 nucleotides are TGTGCCAGCTCTGCGGGCGGGGGGCTATACGAGCAGTACTTC.

CDR3 region: CASSPSPSHSYGYTF. Written as DNA, the CDR3 is TGTGCCAGCTCACCTTCTCCTTCGCACAGCTATGGCTACACCTTC. This rearrangement joins TRBV18 to TRBJ1-2; D is uncertain. Germline CDR1 KGHSH, CDR2 LQKENI. This CDR3 is 15 amino acids long. The V end was cut by 3 bases, the J end by 4 bases, with 15 bases between.

This rearrangement joins TRBV12-3 or TRBV12-4 to TRBJ2-1; weak D call: TRBD2 (5 bases). The V end lost 4 bases, the J end lost 12 bases, and 16 bases lay between the germline ends. There are 13 residues in the CDR3. CDR3 nucleotides: TGTGCCAGCAGTTCTTACGGACTCGAACCGCAGTTCTTC. It codes for CASSSYGLEPQFF.

In this sample, this clonotype turned up many times. The J gene is TRBJ2-3, the V gene TRBV28; a weak D match, TRBD1 (6 bases). CDR1 and CDR2 (germline): MDHEN, SYDVKM. The CDR3 consists of 15 residues. With 6 bases removed from V and 2 bases from J, the gap between germline ends came to 15 bases. The CDR3 DNA follows: TGTGCCAGCAGCTTAGGGGGTTCAATCACAGATACGCAGTATTTT. As protein: CASSLGGSITDTQYF.

This chain joins TRBV20-1 and TRBJ1-1, with D possibly being TRBD1 (5 bases). Germline V gene data show CDR1 as DFQATT and CDR2 as SNEGSKA (reference sequence). V was clipped by 3 bases and J by 9 bases, with 17 bases between them. The CDR3 totals 13 residues. The DNA for the CDR3 is TGCAGTGCTAGTGGGACCAACAGTAGACAAGCTTTCTTT. It is translated as CSASGTNSRQAFF.

V and J are TRBV29-1 and TRBJ2-3; D is perhaps TRBD2 (5 bases). The CDR3 totals 14 residues. Trimming took off 4 bases at V and 0 bases at J, with 11 bases between the two ends. CDR1 is SQVTM, CDR2 ANQGSEA, per germline. The CDR3 loop reads CSVVAAASTDTQYF. The CDR3 DNA sequence: TGCAGCGTTGTAGCAGCGGCGAGCACAGATACGCAGTATTTT.

The J gene is TRBJ2-7, the V gene TRBV12-3 or TRBV12-4; either TRBD1 or TRBD2 may supply D (5 bases each). The CDR3 loop spans 16 amino acids. The ends were cut back, 1 base at V and 2 bases at J, with 15 bases in the middle. CDR3 sequence reads: CASSLVPWGSTYEQYF. CDR3 in DNA: TGTGCCAGCAGTTTAGTCCCCTGGGGGAGCACCTACGAGCAGTACTTC.

The chain combines TRBV20-1 with TRBJ2-7; D is undetermined. The CDR3 consists of 13 residues. CDR1 is DFQATT, CDR2 SNEGSKA, per germline (reference sequence). V was shortened by 5 bases and J by 2 bases, with 13 bases between the two germline ends. The CDR3 nucleotides are TGCAGTGCTCAATCCCAGTCTACCTACGAGCAGTACGTC. This gives the protein CSAQSQSTYEQYV.

CDR3 nucleotides: TGCAGTGCTAGAGATAGAGGACAGGGAAGGGGAAACACCATATATTTT. Its translation is CSARDRGQGRGNTIYF. This chain joins TRBV20-1 and TRBJ1-3; 8 nucleotides agree with TRBD1. Trimming removed 0 bases from V and 4 bases from J; junction bases left unmatched: 8. Germline CDR1 and CDR2: DFQATT and SNEGSKA (reference sequence). The CDR3 is made up of 16 amino acids.

This clonotype was recorded many times. The chain has TRBV19 and TRBJ1-1; 9 bases are shared with TRBD1. The CDR3 is made up of 17 amino acids. J lost 1 base, V lost 2 bases, and 8 bases had no gene match. Germline CDR1 is LNHDA and CDR2 is SQIVND (reference sequence). CDR3 nucleotides: TGTGCCAGTAGTATAACCCCGGACAGGGGCTGGAACACTGAAGCTTTCTTT. Its translation is CASSITPDRGWNTEAFF.

This clonotype was found many times. The rearrangement joins TRBV12-3 or TRBV12-4 to TRBJ1-4, with 8 positions matching TRBD1. The CDR3 runs to 16 residues. With V trimmed by 7 bases and J by 4 bases, 11 bases remained unmatched. For the CDR3, the DNA is TGTGCCAGCAAACCGGGACAGGTTCTACTTAATGAAAAACTGTTTTTT. Amino acids: CASKPGQVLLNEKLFF.

This sequence joins TRBV6-1 and TRBJ2-4; D call uncertain. Trimming pared 7 bases from V and 0 bases from J, leaving 16 bases between. Germline lookup yields CDR1 MNHNS and CDR2 SASEGT. The CDR3 has 16 residues. The CDR3 reads CASIPQGSIAKNIQYF. As DNA, the CDR3 is TGTGCCAGCATCCCCCAAGGTTCTATAGCCAAAAACATTCAGTACTTC.